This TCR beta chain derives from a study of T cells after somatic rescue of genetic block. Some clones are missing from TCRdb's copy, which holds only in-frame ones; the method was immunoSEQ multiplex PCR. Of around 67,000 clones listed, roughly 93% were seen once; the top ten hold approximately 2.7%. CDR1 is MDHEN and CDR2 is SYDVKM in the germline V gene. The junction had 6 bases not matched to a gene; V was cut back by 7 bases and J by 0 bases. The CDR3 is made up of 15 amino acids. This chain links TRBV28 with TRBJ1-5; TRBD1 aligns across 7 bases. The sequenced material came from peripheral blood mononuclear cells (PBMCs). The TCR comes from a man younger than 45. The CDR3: CASTAGGYSNQPQHF. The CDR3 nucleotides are TGTGCCAGCACGGCAGGGGGGTATAGCAATCAGCCCCAGCATTTT.